The 18 T cell receptor beta chains presented below share a single source sample, sequenced in a study of T cell repertoires in cytomegalovirus infection. These receptors' antigens are unknown. A single record per CDR3 protein comes from TCRdb applying MiXCR to the reads. The table records 650,000 to 900,000 distinct CDR3 sequences, 29% of them present only once. The source material was cultured CD8+ T cells from PBMCs, sampled from culture after CMV antigen stimulation. These receptors all come from a human donor in good health (CMV status not recorded). Some clones in this sample may be carry-over from other donors' samples.

This clonotype turned up a few times. CDR3: CASSLGVENIQYF. The CDR3, as DNA: TGTGCCAGCAGCTTAGGAGTGGAAAACATTCAGTACTTC. This chain links TRBV7-2 with TRBJ2-4; D call uncertain. Germline values: CDR1 SGHTA, CDR2 FQGNSA. V was shortened by 1 base and J by 5 bases, with 6 bases between the two germline ends. The CDR3 covers 13 residues.

This clonotype has just a few counts. The chain recombines TRBV28 with TRBJ1-6; D is uncertain. Per the germline V gene, CDR1 is MDHEN and CDR2 is SYDVKM. Trimming shortened V by 2 bases and J by 13 bases, and 9 bases separated the two germline ends. The CDR3 covers 12 residues. CDR3 in DNA: TGTGCCAGCAGTTTAGACCCTTATCCCCTCCACTTT. This translates into CASSLDPYPLHF. The entire variable domain, with the rest obtained from reference TRBV28 and TRBJ1-6, is as follows: DVKVTQSSRYLVKRTGEKVFLECVQDMDHENMFWYRQDPGLGLRLIYFSYDVKMKEKGDIPEGYSVSREKKERFSLILESASTNQTSMYLCASSLDPYPLHFGNGTRLTVT.

Only one count was recorded for this clonotype. The chain uses TRBV5-1 and TRBJ1-2; weak D call: TRBD1 (5 bases). Germline CDR1 and CDR2: SGHRS and YFSETQ. The CDR3 sequence is 14 residues long. Trimming left V 0 bases short and J 6 bases short, with 12 bases between. The CDR3: CASSLETGEHGYTF. In DNA, the CDR3 is TGCGCCAGCAGCTTGGAAACGGGGGAGCATGGCTACACCTTC.

This clonotype has a count of ten or more. The gene calls are TRBV7-2 and TRBJ2-7; D is ambiguous. Germline V CDR1 and CDR2: SGHTA, FQGNSA. The length of the CDR3 is 11 residues. V was cut by 7 bases and J by 3 bases, with 7 bases left in between. The CDR3: CASTLLYEQYF. The CDR3, as DNA: TGTGCCAGCACCCTCCTCTACGAGCAGTACTTC.

This clonotype has only a few counts. The chain carries TRBV7-8 and TRBJ2-4; 7 nucleotides agree with TRBD2. Trimming at V came to 5 bases and at J to 0 bases, leaving 10 bases not matched to a gene. Germline V gives CDR1 SGHVS, CDR2 FQNEAQ. The CDR3 totals 17 residues. The CDR3 DNA follows: TGTGCCAGCAGCAAATACGCGGGGGAGCAAGCCAAAAACATTCAGTACTTC. It translates to CASSKYAGEQAKNIQYF.

This clonotype showed up just a few times. The V and J genes are TRBV18 and TRBJ2-3; no definite D call. The length of the CDR3 is 16 residues. CDR1 KGHSH and CDR2 LQKENI come from the germline V gene. Trimming stripped 3 bases from V and 0 bases from J, with 13 bases between. For the CDR3, the DNA is TGTGCCAGCTCACCGATTCCAGAGGCCAGCACAGATACGCAGTATTTT. It yields the protein CASSPIPEASTDTQYF.

This clonotype was observed a few times. The V call is TRBV6-2 or TRBV6-3, the J call TRBJ2-2; D is perhaps TRBD2 (7 bases). V was clipped by 8 bases and J by 0 bases, with 16 bases between them. There are 16 residues in the CDR3. The germline gives CDR1 MNHEY, CDR2 SVGEGT. CDR3 coding DNA: TGTGCCAGCGGCCCCTCGGGGGGCTCGAACACCGGGGAGCTGTTTTTT. This translates into CASGPSGGSNTGELFF.

The chain employs TRBV9 and TRBJ2-1; D is uncertain. Trimming removed 0 bases from V and 6 bases from J, with 7 bases in between. There are 13 residues in the CDR3. CDR1 SGDLS and CDR2 YYNGEE come from the germline V gene. CDR3 sequence: CASSVVDSNEQFF. CDR3 DNA: TGTGCCAGCAGCGTAGTAGATAGCAATGAGCAGTTCTTC.

The sample holds many counts of this clonotype. The chain joins TRBV7-2 to TRBJ2-3; TRBD2 aligns across 11 bases. CDR1 SGHTA and CDR2 FQGNSA come from the germline V gene. The CDR3 contains 16 residues. The V and J ends lost 5 bases and 4 bases, in that order; junction bases with no gene match: 8. CDR3 nucleotides: TGTGCCAGCAGCCCTAGACTAGCGGGGCTAGCAGATACGCAGTATTTT. It is translated as CASSPRLAGLADTQYF.

The chain recombines TRBV9 with TRBJ1-1; TRBD1 matches at 7 bases. The CDR3 has 17 amino acids. CDR1 is SGDLS and CDR2 is YYNGEE in the germline V gene. J lost 0 bases, V lost 2 bases, and 10 bases had no gene match. The CDR3 spells CASSVAGGGNLNTEAFF. CDR3 nucleotides: TGTGCCAGCAGCGTCGCAGGGGGTGGGAACCTGAACACTGAAGCTTTCTTT.

J is TRBJ2-7 and V is TRBV5-1; tentative D call: TRBD1 (6 bases). The germline V and J ends were trimmed by 6 bases and 0 bases, with 10 bases remaining between them. CDR1 is SGHRS and CDR2 is YFSETQ in the germline V gene. The CDR3 consists of 13 residues. CDR3 in amino acids: CASTGVDSYEQYF. The CDR3 coding sequence is TGCGCCAGCACAGGGGTCGACTCCTACGAGCAGTACTTC. The full variable domain, with the rest looked up from reference TRBV5-1 and TRBJ2-7, is KAGVTQTPRYLIKTRGQQVTLSCSPISGHRSVSWYQQTPGQGLQFLFEYFSETQRNKGNFPGRFSGRQFSNSRSEMNVSTLELGDSALYLCASTGVDSYEQYFGPGTRLTVT.

Only a few counts were recorded for this clonotype. V is TRBV27 and J is TRBJ1-1; 8 nucleotides align to TRBD1. This CDR3 is 14 amino acids long. V was clipped by 3 bases and J by 1 base; unmatched bases: 1. Germline V gene data show CDR1 as MNHEY and CDR2 as SMNVEV (reference sequence). The CDR3 loop is CASSFDRGNTEAFF. As DNA, the CDR3 is TGTGCCAGCAGTTTCGACAGGGGGAACACTGAAGCTTTCTTT.

The chain carries TRBV4-3 and TRBJ1-6, with 9 bases fitting TRBD1. The germline CDR1 and CDR2 sequences are LGHNA and YSLEER. V lost 0 bases and J lost 10; bases outside the gene matches: 7. This CDR3 comprises 16 residues. The CDR3 sequence is CASSQDSGTGQSPLHF. The CDR3 DNA sequence: TGCGCCAGCAGCCAAGACTCCGGGACAGGGCAATCACCCCTCCACTTT.

This clonotype was detected once. The chain uses TRBV5-6 and TRBJ2-3; D gene unclear. Germline V gene lookup returns CDR1 SGHDT and CDR2 YYEEEE. This CDR3 has 12 residues. The germline V and J ends were trimmed by 3 bases and 5 bases, with 7 bases remaining between them. The CDR3 loop reads CASSSTGDTQYF. As DNA, the CDR3 is TGTGCCAGCAGCTCGACCGGAGATACGCAGTATTTT.

The CDR3 loop reads CASRQGGGAYNEQFF. For the CDR3, the DNA is TGTGCCAGCAGACAGGGGGGGGGGGCCTACAATGAGCAGTTCTTC. The J gene is TRBJ2-1, the V gene TRBV2; D may be TRBD1 (8 bases). Trimming cost V 6 bases and J 2 bases, with 14 bases left between them. Germline CDR1 SNHLY, CDR2 FYNNEI. This CDR3 has 15 residues.

This clonotype was counted between two and nine times. The chain is built from TRBV20-1 and TRBJ2-6; D uncertain. V lost 0 bases and J lost 1, with 13 bases in between. This CDR3 is 17 amino acids long. Per the germline V gene, CDR1 is DFQATT and CDR2 is SNEGSKA (reference sequence). CDR3 in amino acids: CSARDGIQASGANVLTF. The CDR3 bases are TGCAGTGCTAGAGATGGAATTCAAGCATCTGGGGCCAACGTCCTGACTTTC.

This clonotype occurred many times. The genes are TRBV15 and TRBJ1-5; D not resolved. The CDR3 runs 15 residues. CDR1 is LNHNV and CDR2 is YYDKDF in the germline V gene (reference sequence). Trimming took off 0 bases at V and 6 bases at J, with 12 bases between the two ends. This CDR3 reads CATSRDEGRSQPQHF. The CDR3 DNA sequence: TGTGCCACCAGCAGAGATGAAGGGAGGAGTCAGCCCCAGCATTTT.

This clonotype was seen a handful of times. This chain links TRBV6-1 with TRBJ2-1; TRBD2 aligns across 8 bases. The CDR3 consists of 13 residues. The J segment lost 3 bases and the V segment lost 7 bases, leaving 2 bases of the junction unmatched. Germline CDR1 is MNHNS and CDR2 is SASEGT. CDR3 in amino acids: CASIRGGYNEQFF. CDR3 nucleotides: TGTGCCAGCATACGGGGGGGCTACAATGAGCAGTTCTTC.